The clone carrying this T cell receptor (beta chain) showed up many times. Because the library targeted alpha chains, this beta chain is an off-target read whose size means little. The data stem from a study of spatial heterogeneity in lung cancer. The wider study: Detection consistently captured more beta-chain sequences than alpha-chain sequences.

Time point noted: sample taken at primary tumor resection. In each case, whole RNA from tumor, nontumor lung or frozen PBMC was sequenced unsorted. Each molecule of TCR cDNA was tagged with one unique molecular identifier. TCRdb reprocessed the 5' RACE reads with MiXCR, giving one entry per CDR3 protein. The data show 8,500 to 14,000 distinct CDR3 sequences, 3.5% to 4.5% seen once. The specimen comprised PBMCs, sampled at surgery. The clonotype originates from a female donor with early-stage non-small cell lung cancer.

This CDR3 reads CASSLGHRGDYQPQHF. The CDR3 bases are TGTGCCAGCAGCTTGGGGCACAGGGGAGATTATCAGCCCCAGCATTTT. The chain has TRBV5-6 and TRBJ1-5; TRBD1 matches at 7 bases. After removal of 0 bases from V and 5 bases from J, the junction contained 8 bases not matched to a gene. The CDR3 is 16 residues long. Germline lookup yields CDR1 SGHDT and CDR2 YYEEEE.